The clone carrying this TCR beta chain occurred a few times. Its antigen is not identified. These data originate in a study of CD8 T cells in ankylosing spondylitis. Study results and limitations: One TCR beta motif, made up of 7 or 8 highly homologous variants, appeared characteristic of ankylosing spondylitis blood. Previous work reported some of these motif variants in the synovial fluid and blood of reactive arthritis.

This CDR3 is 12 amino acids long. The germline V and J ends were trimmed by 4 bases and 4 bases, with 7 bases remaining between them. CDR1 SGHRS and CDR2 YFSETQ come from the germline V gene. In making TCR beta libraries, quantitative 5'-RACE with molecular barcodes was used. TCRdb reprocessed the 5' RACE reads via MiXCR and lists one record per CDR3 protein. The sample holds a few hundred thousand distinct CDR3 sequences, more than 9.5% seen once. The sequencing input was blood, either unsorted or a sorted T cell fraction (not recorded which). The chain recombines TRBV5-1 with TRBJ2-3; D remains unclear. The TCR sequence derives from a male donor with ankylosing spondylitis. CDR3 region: CASSLLSDTQYF. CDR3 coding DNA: TGCGCCAGCAGCCTCCTCTCAGATACGCAGTATTTT. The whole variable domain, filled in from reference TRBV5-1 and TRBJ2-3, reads KAGVTQTPRYLIKTRGQQVTLSCSPISGHRSVSWYQQTPGQGLQFLFEYFSETQRNKGNFPGRFSGRQFSNSRSEMNVSTLELGDSALYLCASSLLSDTQYFGPGTRLTVL.